This TCR beta chain was sequenced during a study of blood T cell repertoires in COVID-19. Looking at the study overall: Sources were T cells, B-cell-depleted T cells, or PBMCs; the material itself was cDNA or gDNA.

Recruited during active infection, patients (from Seattle) were subsequently followed longitudinally. How the authors handled the data: Nucleated cell number was recorded as an estimate derived from reference gene primer amplification. This table comes from immunoSEQ multiplex PCR, and its TCRdb copy is limited to in-frame clones, with some not included. Clonal size and the V and J genes are those of that table, whereas D and trimming came from the DNA. The sample yields roughly 300,000 clones, approximately 90% seen once. There are 20 residues in the CDR3. The V gene lost 3 bases and the J gene lost 0 bases, with 24 bases spanning the gap. The germline gives CDR1 MNHEY, CDR2 SMNVEV (reference sequence).

Sequencing input: peripheral blood. The clonotype was recovered from a woman in her twenties or thirties with COVID-19, enrolled during active disease. V usage is TRBV27 and J usage is TRBJ2-1; a possible D gene is TRBD2 (7 bases). CDR3 amino acids: CASSFSRTAGLSISYNEQFF. The DNA for the CDR3 is TGTGCCAGCAGTTTTTCCAGGACAGCGGGACTCTCTATCTCCTACAATGAGCAGTTCTTC.